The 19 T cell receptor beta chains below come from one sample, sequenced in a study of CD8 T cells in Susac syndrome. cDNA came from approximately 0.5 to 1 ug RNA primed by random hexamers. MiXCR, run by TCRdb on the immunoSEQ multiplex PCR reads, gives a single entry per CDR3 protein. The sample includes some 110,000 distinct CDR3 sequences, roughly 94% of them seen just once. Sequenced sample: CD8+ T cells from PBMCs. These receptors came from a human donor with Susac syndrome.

CDR3 amino acids: CASSVGGDQETQYF. The DNA of the CDR3 is TGTGCCAGCAGCGTCGGGGGGGACCAAGAGACCCAGTACTTC. This rearrangement joins TRBV9 to TRBJ2-5; 8 positions match TRBD2. Germline CDR1 and CDR2: SGDLS and YYNGEE. CDR3 length: 14 residues. After removal of 2 bases from V and 0 bases from J, the junction contained 0 bases not matched to a gene.

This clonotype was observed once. The DNA for the CDR3 is TGCAGTGCTTCCGGGCCCAACAATGAGCAGTTCTTC. Protein: CSASGPNNEQFF. The V call is TRBV20-1, the J call TRBJ2-1, with D hard to call. Germline V lookup: CDR1 DFQATT, CDR2 SNEGSKA (reference sequence). The CDR3 is 12 amino acids. The ends were cut back, 5 bases at V and 5 bases at J, with 10 bases in the middle.

This CDR3 is CASSPAGTGGFEQYF. The CDR3 DNA reads as TGTGCCAGCAGCCCCGCCGGGACAGGGGGCTTCGAGCAGTACTTC. The rearrangement uses TRBV7-6 and TRBJ2-7, with 12 positions matching TRBD1. The CDR3 loop spans 15 amino acids. With V trimmed by 5 bases and J by 6 bases, 8 bases remained unmatched. Germline lookup yields CDR1 SGHVS and CDR2 FNYEAQ.

CDR3 DNA sequence: TGCGCCAGCAGCTTGGCGCGGACAGGGGGGTCCTACAATGAGCAGTTCTTC. It encodes CASSLARTGGSYNEQFF. The chain is built from TRBV5-1 and TRBJ2-1; 10 nucleotides match TRBD1. The CDR3 is 17 amino acids. Germline lookup yields CDR1 SGHRS and CDR2 YFSETQ. V was pared by 0 bases and J by 1 base, with 4 bases of the junction left unmatched.

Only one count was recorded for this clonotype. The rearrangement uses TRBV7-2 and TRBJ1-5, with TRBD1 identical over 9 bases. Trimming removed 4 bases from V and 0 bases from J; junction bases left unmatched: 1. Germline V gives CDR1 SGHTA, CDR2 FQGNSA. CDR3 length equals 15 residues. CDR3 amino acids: CASSSDRGSNQPQHF. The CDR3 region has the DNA TGTGCCAGCAGCTCGGACAGGGGTAGCAATCAGCCCCAGCATTTT.

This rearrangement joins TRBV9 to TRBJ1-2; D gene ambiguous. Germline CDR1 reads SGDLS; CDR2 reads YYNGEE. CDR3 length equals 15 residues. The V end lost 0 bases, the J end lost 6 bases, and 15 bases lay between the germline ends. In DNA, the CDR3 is TGTGCCAGCAGCGTAGGAACAGCGCCCACGGATGGCTACACCTTC. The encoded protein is CASSVGTAPTDGYTF.

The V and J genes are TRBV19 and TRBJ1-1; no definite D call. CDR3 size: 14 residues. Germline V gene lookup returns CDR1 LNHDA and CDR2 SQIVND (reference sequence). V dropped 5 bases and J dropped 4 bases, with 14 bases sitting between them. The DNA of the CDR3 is TGTGCCAGTAGTGTCGGGCCCACGGGCACTGAAGCTTTCTTT. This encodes CASSVGPTGTEAFF.

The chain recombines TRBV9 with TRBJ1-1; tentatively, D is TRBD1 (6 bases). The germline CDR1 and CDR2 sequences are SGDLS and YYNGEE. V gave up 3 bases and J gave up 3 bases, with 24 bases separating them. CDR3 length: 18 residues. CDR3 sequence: CASSAEGFETPGDTEAFF. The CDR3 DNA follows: TGTGCCAGCAGCGCCGAAGGCTTTGAAACTCCAGGGGACACTGAAGCTTTCTTT. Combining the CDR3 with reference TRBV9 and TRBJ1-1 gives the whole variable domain DSGVTQTPKHLITATGQRVTLRCSPRSGDLSVYWYQQSLDQGLQFLIQYYNGEERAKGNILERFSAQQFPDLHSELNLSSLELGDSALYFCASSAEGFETPGDTEAFFGQGTRLTVV.

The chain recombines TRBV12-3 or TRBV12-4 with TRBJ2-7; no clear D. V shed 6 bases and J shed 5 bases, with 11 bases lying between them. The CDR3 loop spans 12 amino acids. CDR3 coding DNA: TGTGCCAGCAGCTACCCAGTCCACGAGCAGTACTTC. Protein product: CASSYPVHEQYF.

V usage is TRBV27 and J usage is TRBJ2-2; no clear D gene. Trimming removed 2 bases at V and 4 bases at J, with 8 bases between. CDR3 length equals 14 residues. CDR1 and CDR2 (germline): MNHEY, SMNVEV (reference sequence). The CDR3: CASSLQSATGELFF. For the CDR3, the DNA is TGTGCCAGCAGTTTACAGTCAGCCACCGGGGAGCTGTTTTTT.

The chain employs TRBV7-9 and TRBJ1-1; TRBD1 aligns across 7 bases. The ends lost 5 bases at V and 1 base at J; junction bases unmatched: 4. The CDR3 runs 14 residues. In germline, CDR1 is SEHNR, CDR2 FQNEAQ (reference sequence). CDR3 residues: CASSPHRGNTEAFF. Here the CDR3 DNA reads TGTGCCAGCAGCCCCCACAGGGGGAACACTGAAGCTTTCTTT.

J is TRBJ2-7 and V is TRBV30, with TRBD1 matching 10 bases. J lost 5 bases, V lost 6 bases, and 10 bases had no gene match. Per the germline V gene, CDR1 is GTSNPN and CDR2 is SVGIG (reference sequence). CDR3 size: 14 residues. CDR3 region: CACSVGQGDNEQYF. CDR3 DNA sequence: TGTGCCTGCTCGGTTGGACAGGGGGATAACGAGCAGTACTTC.

CDR3 nucleotides: TGTGCCAGCAGCCAAGATTTTACGGGGGCCAGCACAGATACGCAGTATTTT. It yields the protein CASSQDFTGASTDTQYF. The V gene is TRBV4-2, the J gene TRBJ2-3; either TRBD1 or TRBD2 may supply D (6 bases each). The CDR3 consists of 17 residues. Deletions cut 0 bases from V and 0 bases from J, with 13 bases between. Germline-derived CDR1 and CDR2 are LGHNA and YNFKEQ.

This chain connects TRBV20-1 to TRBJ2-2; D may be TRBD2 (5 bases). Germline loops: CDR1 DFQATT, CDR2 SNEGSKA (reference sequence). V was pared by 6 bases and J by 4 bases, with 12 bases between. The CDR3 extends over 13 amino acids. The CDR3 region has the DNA TGCAGTGCAGCGGCCCCCCCCACCGGGGAGCTGTTTTTT. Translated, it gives CSAAAPPTGELFF.

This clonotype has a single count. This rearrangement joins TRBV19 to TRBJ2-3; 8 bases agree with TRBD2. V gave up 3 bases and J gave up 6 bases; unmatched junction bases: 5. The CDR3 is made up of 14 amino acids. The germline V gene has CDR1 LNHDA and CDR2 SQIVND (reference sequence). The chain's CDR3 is CASSIGGAWDTQYF. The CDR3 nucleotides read TGTGCCAGTAGTATCGGGGGGGCCTGGGATACGCAGTATTTT.

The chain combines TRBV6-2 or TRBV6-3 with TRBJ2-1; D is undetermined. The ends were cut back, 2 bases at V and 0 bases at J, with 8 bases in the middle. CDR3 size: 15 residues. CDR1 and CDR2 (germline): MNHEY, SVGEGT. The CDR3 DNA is TGTGCCAGCAGTTACCTACCTAGCTCCTACAATGAGCAGTTCTTC. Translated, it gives CASSYLPSSYNEQFF.

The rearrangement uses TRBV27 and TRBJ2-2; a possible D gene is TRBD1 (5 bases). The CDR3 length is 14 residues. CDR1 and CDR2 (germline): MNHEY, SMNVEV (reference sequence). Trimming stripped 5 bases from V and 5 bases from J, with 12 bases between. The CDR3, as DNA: TGTGCCAGCAGTCCTCACGCAGGGACCGGGGAGCTGTTTTTT. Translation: CASSPHAGTGELFF.

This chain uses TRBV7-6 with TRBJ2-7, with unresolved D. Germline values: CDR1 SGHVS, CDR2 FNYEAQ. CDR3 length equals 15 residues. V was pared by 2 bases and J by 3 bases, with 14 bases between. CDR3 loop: CASSLRSLDFYEQYF. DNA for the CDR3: TGTGCCAGCAGCTTAAGGTCCCTTGACTTCTACGAGCAGTACTTC.

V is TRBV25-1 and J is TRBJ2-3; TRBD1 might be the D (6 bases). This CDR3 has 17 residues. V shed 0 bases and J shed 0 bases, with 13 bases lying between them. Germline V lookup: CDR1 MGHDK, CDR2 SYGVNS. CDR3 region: CASSEYGTRGSTDTQYF. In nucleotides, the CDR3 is TGTGCCAGCAGTGAATACGGGACAAGGGGTAGCACAGATACGCAGTATTTT.